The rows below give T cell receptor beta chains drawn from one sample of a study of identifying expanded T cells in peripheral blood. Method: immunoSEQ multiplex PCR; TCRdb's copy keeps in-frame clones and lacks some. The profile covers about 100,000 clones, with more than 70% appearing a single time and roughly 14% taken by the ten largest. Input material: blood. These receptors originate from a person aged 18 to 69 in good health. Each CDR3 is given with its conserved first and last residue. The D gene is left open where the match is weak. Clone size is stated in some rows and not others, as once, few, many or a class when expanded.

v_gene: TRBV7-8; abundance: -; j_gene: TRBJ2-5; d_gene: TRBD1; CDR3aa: CASSGDRGLLETQYF; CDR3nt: TGTGCCAGCAGCGGCGACAGGGGGCTACTGGAGACCCAGTACTTC
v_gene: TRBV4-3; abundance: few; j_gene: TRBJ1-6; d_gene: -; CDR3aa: CASSQDGSADNSPLHF; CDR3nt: TGCGCCAGCAGCCAAGATGGGTCCGCAGATAATTCACCCCTCCACTTT
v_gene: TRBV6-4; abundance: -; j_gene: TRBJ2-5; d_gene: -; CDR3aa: CASSEAQGETQYF; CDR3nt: TGTGCCAGCAGTGAGGCCCAGGGAGAGACCCAGTACTTC
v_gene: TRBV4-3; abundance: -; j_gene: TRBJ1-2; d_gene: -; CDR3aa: CASSQGWEMRGYTF; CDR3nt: TGCGCCAGCAGCCAAGGTTGGGAGATGCGGGGCTACACCTTC
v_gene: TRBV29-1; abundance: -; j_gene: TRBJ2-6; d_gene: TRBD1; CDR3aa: CSVEQGAGANVLTF; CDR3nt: TGCAGCGTTGAACAGGGGGCTGGGGCCAACGTCCTGACTTTC
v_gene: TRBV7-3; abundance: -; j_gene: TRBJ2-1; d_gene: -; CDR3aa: CASSAGTLTLGHNEQFF; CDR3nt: TGTGCCAGCAGCGCCGGGACTCTGACCCTGGGGCACAATGAGCAGTTCTTC
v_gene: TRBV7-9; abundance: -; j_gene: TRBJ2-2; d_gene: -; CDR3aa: CASSPRRANTGELFF; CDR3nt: TGTGCCAGCAGCCCTCGGCGGGCGAACACCGGGGAGCTGTTTTTT
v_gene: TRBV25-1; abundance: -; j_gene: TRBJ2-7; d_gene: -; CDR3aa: CASSERWGGAGYEQYF; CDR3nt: TGTGCCAGCAGTGAAAGATGGGGGGGCGCAGGCTACGAGCAGTACTTC
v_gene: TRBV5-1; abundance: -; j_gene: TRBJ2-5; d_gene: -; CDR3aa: CASRQTGNQETQYF; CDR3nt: TGCGCCAGCAGACAAACAGGGAACCAAGAGACCCAGTACTTC
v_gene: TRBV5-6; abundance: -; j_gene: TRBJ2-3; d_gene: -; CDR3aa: CASSPVGGADTQYF; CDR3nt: TGTGCCAGCAGCCCGGTGGGAGGCGCAGATACGCAGTATTTT
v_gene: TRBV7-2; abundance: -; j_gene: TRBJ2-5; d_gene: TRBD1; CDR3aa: CASSFQGALETQYF; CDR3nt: TGTGCCAGCAGCTTCCAGGGGGCCCTGGAGACCCAGTACTTC
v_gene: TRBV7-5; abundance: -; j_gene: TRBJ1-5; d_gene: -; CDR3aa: CARSLATVFNQPQHF; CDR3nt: TGTGCCAGAAGCTTAGCGACAGTTTTCAATCAGCCCCAGCATTTT
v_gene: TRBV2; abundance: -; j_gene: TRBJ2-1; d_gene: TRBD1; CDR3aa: CASSSGTGWAEQFF; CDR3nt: TGTGCCAGCAGTTCCGGGACAGGGTGGGCTGAGCAGTTCTTC
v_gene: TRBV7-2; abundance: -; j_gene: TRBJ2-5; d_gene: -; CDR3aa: CASSLAETQYF; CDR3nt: TGTGCCAGCAGCTTAGCCGAGACCCAGTACTTC
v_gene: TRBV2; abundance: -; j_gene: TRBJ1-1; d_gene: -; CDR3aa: CASSSTLGRAEAFF; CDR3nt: TGTGCCAGCAGCTCAACCCTGGGAAGGGCTGAAGCTTTCTTT
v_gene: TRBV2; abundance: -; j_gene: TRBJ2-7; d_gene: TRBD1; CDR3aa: CARGRGQGAYEQYF; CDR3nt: TGTGCCAGAGGGAGGGGACAGGGAGCCTACGAGCAGTACTTC
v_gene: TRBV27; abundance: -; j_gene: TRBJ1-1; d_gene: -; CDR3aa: CASGPGRGMNTEAFF; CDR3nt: TGTGCCAGCGGCCCGGGGCGGGGGATGAACACTGAAGCTTTCTTT
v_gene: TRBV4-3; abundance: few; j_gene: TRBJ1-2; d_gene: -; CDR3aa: CASSQADRFRYGYTF; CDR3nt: TGCGCCAGCAGCCAAGCCGACAGGTTTCGCTATGGCTACACCTTC
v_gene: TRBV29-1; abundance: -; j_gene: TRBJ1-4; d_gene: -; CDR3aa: CSARRNEKLFF; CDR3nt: TGCAGCGCTAGACGGAATGAAAAACTGTTTTTT
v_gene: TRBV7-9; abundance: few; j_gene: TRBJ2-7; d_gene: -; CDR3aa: CASGWAEIGQYF; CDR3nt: TGTGCCAGCGGTTGGGCAGAAATAGGGCAGTACTTC
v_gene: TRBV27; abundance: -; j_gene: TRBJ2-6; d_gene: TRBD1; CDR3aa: CASRDRAFSGANVLTF; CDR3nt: TGTGCCAGCCGAGACAGGGCATTCTCTGGGGCCAACGTCCTGACTTTC
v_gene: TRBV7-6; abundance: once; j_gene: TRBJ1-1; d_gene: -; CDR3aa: CASSSRLGTEAFF; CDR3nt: TGTGCCAGCAGCTCACGTTTGGGGACTGAAGCTTTCTTT
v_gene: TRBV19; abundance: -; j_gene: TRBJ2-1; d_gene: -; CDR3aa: CASSPGPSPYNEQFF; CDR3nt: TGTGCCAGTAGCCCCGGCCCCAGTCCTTACAATGAGCAGTTCTTC
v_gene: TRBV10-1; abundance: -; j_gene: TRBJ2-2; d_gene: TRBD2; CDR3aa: CASSVSLAGSGELFF; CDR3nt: TGCGCCAGCAGTGTAAGCCTAGCGGGATCGGGGGAGCTGTTTTTT
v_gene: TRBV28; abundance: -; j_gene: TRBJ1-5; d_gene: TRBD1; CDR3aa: CASSLGQYSNQPQHF; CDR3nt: TGTGCCAGCAGCTTGGGACAGTATAGCAATCAGCCCCAGCATTTT
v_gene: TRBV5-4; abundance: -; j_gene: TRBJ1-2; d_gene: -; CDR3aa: CASSRGGYGYTF; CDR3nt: TGTGCCAGCAGCCGTGGGGGCTATGGCTACACCTTC
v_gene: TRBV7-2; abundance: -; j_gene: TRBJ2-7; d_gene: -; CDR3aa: CASSSQQIEQYF; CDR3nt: TGTGCCAGCAGCTCCCAGCAGATCGAGCAGTACTTC
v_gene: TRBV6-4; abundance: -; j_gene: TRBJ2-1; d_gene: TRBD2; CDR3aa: CASTKTSGDFNEQFF; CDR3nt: TGTGCCAGCACCAAGACTAGCGGGGATTTCAATGAGCAGTTCTTC
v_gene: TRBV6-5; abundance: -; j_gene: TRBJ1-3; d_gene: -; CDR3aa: CASKTGFSGNTIYF; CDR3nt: TGTGCCAGCAAAACAGGGTTCTCTGGAAACACCATATATTTT
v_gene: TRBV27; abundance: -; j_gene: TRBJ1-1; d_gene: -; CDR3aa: CASRRRGDTEAFF; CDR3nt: TGTGCCAGCAGAAGGAGGGGGGACACTGAAGCTTTCTTT
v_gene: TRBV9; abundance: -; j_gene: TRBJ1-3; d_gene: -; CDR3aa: CASSREVAGNTIYF; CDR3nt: TGTGCCAGCAGCCGGGAGGTGGCAGGAAACACCATATATTTT
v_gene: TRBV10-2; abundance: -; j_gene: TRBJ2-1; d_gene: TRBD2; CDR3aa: CASNSGPSYNEQFF; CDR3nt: TGCGCCAGCAATAGCGGGCCCTCCTACAATGAGCAGTTCTTC
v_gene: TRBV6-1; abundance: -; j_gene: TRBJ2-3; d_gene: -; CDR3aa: CASSEGGTSTDTQYF; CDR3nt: TGTGCCAGCAGTGAAGGGGGGACTAGCACAGATACGCAGTATTTT
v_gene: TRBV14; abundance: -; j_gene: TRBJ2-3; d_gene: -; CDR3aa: CASSQDPHDTQYF; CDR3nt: TGTGCCAGCAGCCAAGATCCCCACGATACGCAGTATTTT
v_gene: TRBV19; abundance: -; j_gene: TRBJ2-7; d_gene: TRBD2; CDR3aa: CASSIVSSEAGRTYEQYF; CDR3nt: TGTGCCAGTAGTATAGTTTCCTCGGAAGCGGGACGGACCTACGAGCAGTACTTC
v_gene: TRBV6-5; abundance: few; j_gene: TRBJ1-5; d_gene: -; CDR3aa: CASSYSGANQPQHF; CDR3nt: TGTGCCAGCAGTTACTCGGGGGCCAATCAGCCCCAGCATTTT
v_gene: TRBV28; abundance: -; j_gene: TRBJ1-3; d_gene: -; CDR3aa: CATSSPNTIYF; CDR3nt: TGTGCCACCTCTTCGCCAAACACCATATATTTT
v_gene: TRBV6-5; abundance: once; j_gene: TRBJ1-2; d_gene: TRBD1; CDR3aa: CASSGTEEVGGYTF; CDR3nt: TGTGCCAGTTCCGGGACAGAGGAAGTTGGCGGCTACACCTTC
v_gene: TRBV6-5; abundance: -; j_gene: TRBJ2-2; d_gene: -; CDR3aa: CASSYSKGAGELFF; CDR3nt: TGTGCCAGCAGTTACTCGAAAGGGGCCGGGGAGCTGTTTTTT
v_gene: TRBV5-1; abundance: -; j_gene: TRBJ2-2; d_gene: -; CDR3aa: CASSPTGRYTGELFF; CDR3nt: TGCGCCAGCAGCCCGACAGGGAGGTACACCGGGGAGCTGTTTTTT
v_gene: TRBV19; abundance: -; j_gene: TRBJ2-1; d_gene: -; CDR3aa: CASTAGYNEQFF; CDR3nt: TGTGCCAGTACGGCAGGTTACAATGAGCAGTTCTTC
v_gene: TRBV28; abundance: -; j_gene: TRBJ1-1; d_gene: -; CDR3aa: CASTIQGRSTEAFF; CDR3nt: TGTGCCAGCACGATACAGGGAAGGAGCACTGAAGCTTTCTTT
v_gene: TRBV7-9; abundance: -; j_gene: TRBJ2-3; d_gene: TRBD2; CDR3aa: CASSLAPTSGGADTQYF; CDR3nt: TGTGCCAGCAGCTTAGCTCCAACTAGCGGGGGGGCAGATACGCAGTATTTT